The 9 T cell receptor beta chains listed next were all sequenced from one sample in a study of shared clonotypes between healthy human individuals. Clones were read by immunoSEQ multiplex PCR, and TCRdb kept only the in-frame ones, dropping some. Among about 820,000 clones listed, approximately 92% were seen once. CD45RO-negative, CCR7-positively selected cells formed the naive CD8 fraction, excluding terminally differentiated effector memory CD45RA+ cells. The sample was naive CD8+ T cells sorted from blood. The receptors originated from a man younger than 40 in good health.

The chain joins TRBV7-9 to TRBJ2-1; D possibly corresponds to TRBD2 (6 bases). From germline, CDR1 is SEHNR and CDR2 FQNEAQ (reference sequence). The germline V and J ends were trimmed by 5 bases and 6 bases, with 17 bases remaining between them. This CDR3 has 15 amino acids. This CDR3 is CASSQRELAGNEQFF. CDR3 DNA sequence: TGTGCCAGCAGCCAGAGAGAACTAGCTGGCAATGAGCAGTTCTTC. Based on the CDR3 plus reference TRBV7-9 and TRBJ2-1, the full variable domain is DTGVSQNPRHKITKRGQNVTFRCDPISEHNRLYWYRQTLGQGPEFLTYFQNEAQLEKSRLLSDRFSAERPKGSFSTLEIQRTEQGDSAMYLCASSQRELAGNEQFFGPGTRLTVL.

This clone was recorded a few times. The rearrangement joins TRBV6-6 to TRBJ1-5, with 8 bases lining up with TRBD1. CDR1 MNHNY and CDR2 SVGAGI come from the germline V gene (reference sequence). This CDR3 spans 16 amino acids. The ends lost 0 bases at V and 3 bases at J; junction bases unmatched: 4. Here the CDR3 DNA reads TGTGCCAGCAGTTACTCGGACAGGGAGGACAATCAGCCCCAGCATTTT. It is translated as CASSYSDREDNQPQHF.

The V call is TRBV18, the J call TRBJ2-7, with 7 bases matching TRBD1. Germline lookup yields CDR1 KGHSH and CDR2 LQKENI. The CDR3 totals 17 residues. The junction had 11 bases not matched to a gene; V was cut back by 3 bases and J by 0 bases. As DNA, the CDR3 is TGTGCCAGCTCACCGAGTCCGGACAGGAAGAACTCCTACGAGCAGTACTTC. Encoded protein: CASSPSPDRKNSYEQYF.

CDR3 nucleotide sequence: TGTGCCAGCGGCGACGGGACAGATACTTACAATGAGCAGTTCTTC. It is translated as CASGDGTDTYNEQFF. The V gene is TRBV6-1, the J gene TRBJ2-1; 7 nucleotides match TRBD1. CDR1 is MNHNS, CDR2 SASEGT, per germline. The CDR3 runs to 15 residues. The ends lost 8 bases at V and 4 bases at J; junction bases unmatched: 11.

The CDR3 DNA reads as TGTGCCAGCAGTTTAAGCTTTATAGCGAAGGGCTACACCTTC. It is translated as CASSLSFIAKGYTF. The gene calls are TRBV27 and TRBJ1-2, with no clear D. V lost 2 bases to trimming and J lost 8 bases, with 15 bases between them. The germline CDR1 and CDR2 sequences are MNHEY and SMNVEV (reference sequence). CDR3 length: 14 amino acids.

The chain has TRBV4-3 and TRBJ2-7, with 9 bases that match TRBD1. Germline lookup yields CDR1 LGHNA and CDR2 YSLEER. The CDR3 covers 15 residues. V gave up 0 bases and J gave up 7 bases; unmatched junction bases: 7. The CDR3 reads CASSQDRDRDDEQYF. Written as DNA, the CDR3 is TGCGCCAGCAGCCAAGACCGGGACAGGGATGATGAGCAGTACTTC.

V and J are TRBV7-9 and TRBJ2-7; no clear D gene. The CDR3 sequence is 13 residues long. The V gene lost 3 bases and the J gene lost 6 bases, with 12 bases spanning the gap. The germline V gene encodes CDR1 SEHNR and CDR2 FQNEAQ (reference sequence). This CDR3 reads CASSFALTGEQYF. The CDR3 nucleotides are TGTGCCAGCAGCTTCGCCCTGACGGGCGAGCAGTACTTC.

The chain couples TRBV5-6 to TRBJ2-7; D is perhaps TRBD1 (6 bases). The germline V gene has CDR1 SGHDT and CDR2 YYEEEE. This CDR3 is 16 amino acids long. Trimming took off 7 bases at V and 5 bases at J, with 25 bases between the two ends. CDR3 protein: CASAKYRALAKNEQYF. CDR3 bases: TGTGCCAGCGCGAAATACAGGGCATTAGCGAAGAACGAGCAGTACTTC.

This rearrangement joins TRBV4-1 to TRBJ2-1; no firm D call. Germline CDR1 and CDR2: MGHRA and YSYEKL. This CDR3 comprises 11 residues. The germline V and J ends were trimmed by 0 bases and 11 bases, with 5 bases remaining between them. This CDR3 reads CASSQEYKQFF. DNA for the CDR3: TGCGCCAGCAGCCAAGAATACAAGCAGTTCTTC.